This T cell receptor beta chain was found in a study of blood T cell repertoires in COVID-19. The overall study: The United States, Italy and Spain were the sources of the acute and convalescent COVID-19 samples.

Using immunoSEQ multiplex PCR, the repertoire was profiled, and TCRdb retains in-frame clones only, with some absent. The sample lists about 190,000 clones; 90% were seen once. CDR1 is MNHEY and CDR2 is SVGAGI in the germline V gene. The CDR3 consists of 15 residues. Trimming removed 0 bases from V and 2 bases from J; junction bases left unmatched: 4. The TCR originated in a man aged 50 or older with acute or convalescent COVID-19. J is TRBJ2-7 and V is TRBV6-5; 7 bases fit TRBD2. Sequenced sample: peripheral blood. CDR3: CASSYSGEGAYEQYF. The CDR3 DNA follows: TGTGCCAGCAGTTACTCCGGGGAGGGAGCCTACGAGCAGTACTTC.